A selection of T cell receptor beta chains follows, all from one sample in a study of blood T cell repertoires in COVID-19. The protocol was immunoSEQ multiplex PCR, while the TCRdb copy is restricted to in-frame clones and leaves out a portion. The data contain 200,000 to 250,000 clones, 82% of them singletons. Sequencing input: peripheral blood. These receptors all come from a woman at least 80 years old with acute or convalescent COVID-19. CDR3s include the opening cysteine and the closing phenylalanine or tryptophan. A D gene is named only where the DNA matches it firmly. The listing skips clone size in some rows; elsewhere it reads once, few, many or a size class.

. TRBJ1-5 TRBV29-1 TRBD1 TGCAGCGTCGTGGGACAGGGTATTAATCAGCCCCAGCATTTT CSVVGQGINQPQHF
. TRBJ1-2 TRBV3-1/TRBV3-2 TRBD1 TGTGCCAGCAGCCATTCGGACAGGGCAGGAGGCTACACCTTC CASSHSDRAGGYTF
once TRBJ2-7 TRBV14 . TGTGCCAGCAGCCAAGTTAACAGCTACGAGCAGTACTTC CASSQVNSYEQYF
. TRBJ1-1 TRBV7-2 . TGTGCCAGCGGTTTGACAGAGAACACTGAAGCTTTCTTT CASGLTENTEAFF
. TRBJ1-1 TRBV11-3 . TGTGCCAGCAGCCCCGGGTGGAACACTGAAGCTTTCTTT CASSPGWNTEAFF
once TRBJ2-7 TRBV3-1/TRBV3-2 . TGTGCCAGCAGCCAAGGGGACATCTACGAGCAGTACTTC CASSQGDIYEQYF
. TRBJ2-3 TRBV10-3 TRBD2 TGTGCCATCAGACCAGCGGGGGGGTTGGATACGCAGTATTTT CAIRPAGGLDTQYF
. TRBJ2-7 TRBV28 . TGTGCCAGCAGTTTAATTTGGGGACTCTCCTACGAGCAGTACTTC CASSLIWGLSYEQYF
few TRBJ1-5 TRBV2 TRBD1 TGTGCCAGCAGTGCTGGACAGGGGCGGAATCAGCCCCAGCATTTT CASSAGQGRNQPQHF
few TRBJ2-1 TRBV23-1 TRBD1 TGCGCCAGCAGCCAGACAGGGAACAATGAGCAGTTCTTC CASSQTGNNEQFF
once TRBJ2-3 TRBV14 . TGTGCCAGCAGCCAAGGGGGGCTTCTCACAGATACGCAGTATTTT CASSQGGLLTDTQYF
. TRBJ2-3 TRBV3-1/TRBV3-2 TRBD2 TGTGCCAGCAGCCGGACTAGCGGGGGTTTCGGCACAGATACGCAGTATTTT CASSRTSGGFGTDTQYF
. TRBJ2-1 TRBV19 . TGTGCCAGTAGTATCAGAGTAGCATCAGGGGAGCAGTTCTTC CASSIRVASGEQFF
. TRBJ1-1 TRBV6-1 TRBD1 TGTGCCAGCAACGACAGGGGTGGATACACTGAAGCTTTCTTT CASNDRGGYTEAFF
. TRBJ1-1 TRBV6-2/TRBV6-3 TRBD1 TGTGCCAGCAGCCGGACAGGGGGTTCGAACACTGAAGCTTTCTTT CASSRTGGSNTEAFF
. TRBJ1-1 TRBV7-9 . TGTGCCAGCAGCTTAGGCCGCAGGGCGAACACTGAAGCTTTCTTT CASSLGRRANTEAFF
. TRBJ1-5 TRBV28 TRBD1 TGTGCCAGCAGTACCGGGACAGGGGTTCAGCCCCAGCATTTT CASSTGTGVQPQHF
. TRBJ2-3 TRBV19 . TGTGCCAGTAGTATAGTTGGCCTCACAGATACGCAGTATTTT CASSIVGLTDTQYF
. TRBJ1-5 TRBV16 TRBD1 TGTGCCAGCAGCCTCACAGGGGATCAGCCCCAGCATTTT CASSLTGDQPQHF
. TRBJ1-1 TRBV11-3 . TGTGCCAGCAGCCAGGCAAGCACTGAAGCTTTCTTT CASSQASTEAFF
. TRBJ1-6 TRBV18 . TGTGCCAGCTCACCACTTCAGGCAGGGCATAATTCACCCCTCCACTTT CASSPLQAGHNSPLHF
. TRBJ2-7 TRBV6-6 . TGTGCCAGCAGTTTAGTTTACGAGCAGTACTTC CASSLVYEQYF
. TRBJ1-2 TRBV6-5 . TGTGCCAGCACCGTGACAGGTCCCTATGGCTACACCTTC CASTVTGPYGYTF
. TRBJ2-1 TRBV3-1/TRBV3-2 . TGTGCCAGCAGCCACCTGCGAGGGACTCTTACCTACAATGAGCAGTTCTTC CASSHLRGTLTYNEQFF
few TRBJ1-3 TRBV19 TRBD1 TGTGCCAGTAGTATTCAGTCGGGACAGTTTGGAAACACCATATATTTT CASSIQSGQFGNTIYF
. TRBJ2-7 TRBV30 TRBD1 TGTGCCTGGAGTGTACTTGACAGGGGAGGAGGGCAGTACTTC CAWSVLDRGGGQYF
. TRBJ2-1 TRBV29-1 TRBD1 TGCAGCGTTGCGGAGACAGGGGGCTATGAGCAGTTCTTC CSVAETGGYEQFF
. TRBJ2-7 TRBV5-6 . TGTGCCAGCAGCTTGGGGCCCGCGGTAAAATACGAGCAGTACTTC CASSLGPAVKYEQYF
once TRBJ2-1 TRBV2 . TGTGCCAGCACCCTGTCCGGCGGTGAGCAGTTCTTC CASTLSGGEQFF
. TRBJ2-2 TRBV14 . TGTGCCAGCAGCTCTCAAGGTCTGGGGGGAGCAGCCGGGGAGCTGTTTTTT CASSSQGLGGAAGELFF
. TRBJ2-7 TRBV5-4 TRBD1 TGTGCCAGCAGCCACGGACAGGTTGAAAGTCGGGCCGAGCAGTACTTC CASSHGQVESRAEQYF
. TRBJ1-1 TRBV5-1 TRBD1 TGCGCCAGCAGCTGGACCGCAGGGGGAACTGAAGCTTTCTTT CASSWTAGGTEAFF
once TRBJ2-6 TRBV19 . TGTGCCAGTAGTATTCAGGCTCTGGCCTCTGGGGCCAACGTCCTGACTTTC CASSIQALASGANVLTF
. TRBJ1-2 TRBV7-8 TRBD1 TGTGCCAGCAGCCAAAAAGCACAGGGGGCTTACTATGGCTACACCTTC CASSQKAQGAYYGYTF
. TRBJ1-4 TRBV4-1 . TGCGCCAGCAGCCAAGAGAGACTCGTGGGCCCCAGCCAGGGAAAACTGTTTTTT CASSQERLVGPSQGKLFF
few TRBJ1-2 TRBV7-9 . TGTGCCACCCCCGGAGCGAAGGACTATGGCTACACCTTC CATPGAKDYGYTF
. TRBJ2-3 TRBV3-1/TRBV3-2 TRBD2 TGTGCCAGCACTCCGGGACTAGTGCATACGCAGTATTTT CASTPGLVHTQYF
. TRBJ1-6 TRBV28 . TGTGCCAGCAGTTTAGGGCAGGCTAATTCACCCCTCCACTTT CASSLGQANSPLHF
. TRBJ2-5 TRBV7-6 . TGTGCCAGCAGCTTAGGGGTTCCGCGACGAGTCGGGGGTAGTGAGACCCAGTACTTC CASSLGVPRRVGGSETQYF
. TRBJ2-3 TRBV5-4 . TGTGCCAGCAGCTCCCAACGGACTGGTGGTGCAGATACGCAGTATTTT CASSSQRTGGADTQYF
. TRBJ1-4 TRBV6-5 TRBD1 TGTGCCAGCAGATTTAGGACAGGCGGCTTTCAAAAACTGTTTTTT CASRFRTGGFQKLFF
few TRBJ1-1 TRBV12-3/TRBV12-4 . TGTGCCAGCAGTTTAGACACGAACACTGAAGCTTTCTTT CASSLDTNTEAFF
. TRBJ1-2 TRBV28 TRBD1 TGTGCCAGCAGTCGTAGACAGGGCGGTGGCTACACCTTC CASSRRQGGGYTF
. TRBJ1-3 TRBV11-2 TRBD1 TGTGCCAGCAGCGCGGGACAGGTCTTCTCTGGAAACACCATATATTTT CASSAGQVFSGNTIYF